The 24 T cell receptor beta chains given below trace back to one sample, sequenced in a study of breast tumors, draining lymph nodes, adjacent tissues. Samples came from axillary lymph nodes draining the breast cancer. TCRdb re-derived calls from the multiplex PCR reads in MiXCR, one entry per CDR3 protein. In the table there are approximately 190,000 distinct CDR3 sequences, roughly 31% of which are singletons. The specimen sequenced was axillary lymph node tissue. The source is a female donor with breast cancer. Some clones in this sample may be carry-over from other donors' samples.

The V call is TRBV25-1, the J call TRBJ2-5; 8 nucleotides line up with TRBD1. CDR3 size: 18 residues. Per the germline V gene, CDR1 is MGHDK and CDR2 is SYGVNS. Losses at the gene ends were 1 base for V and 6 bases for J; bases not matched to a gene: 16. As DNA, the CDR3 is TGTGCCAGCAGTGAATCACTCCCTGGGGACAGGCGTGGGAAGACCCAGTACTTC. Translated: CASSESLPGDRRGKTQYF.

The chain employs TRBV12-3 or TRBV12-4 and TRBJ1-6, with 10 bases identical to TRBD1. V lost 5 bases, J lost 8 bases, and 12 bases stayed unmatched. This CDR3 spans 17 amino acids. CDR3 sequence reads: CASSPGLRGTGDSPLHF. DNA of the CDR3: TGTGCCAGCAGTCCAGGGCTTCGCGGGACAGGGGATTCACCCCTCCACTTT.

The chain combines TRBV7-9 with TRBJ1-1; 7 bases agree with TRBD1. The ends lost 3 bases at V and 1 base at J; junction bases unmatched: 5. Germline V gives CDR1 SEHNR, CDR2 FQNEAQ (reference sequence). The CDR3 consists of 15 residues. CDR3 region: CASSLWTGSNTEAFF. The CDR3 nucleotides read TGTGCCAGCAGCTTGTGGACAGGATCGAACACTGAAGCTTTCTTT.

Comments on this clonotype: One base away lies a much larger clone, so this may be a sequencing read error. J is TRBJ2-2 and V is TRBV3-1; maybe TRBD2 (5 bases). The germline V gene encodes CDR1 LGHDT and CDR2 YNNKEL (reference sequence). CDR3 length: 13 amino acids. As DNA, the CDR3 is TGTGCCAACAGCTCCACTAGGGACGGGGAGCTGTTTTTT. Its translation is CANSSTRDGELFF. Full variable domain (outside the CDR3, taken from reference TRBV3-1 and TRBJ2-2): DTAVSQTPKYLVTQMGNDKSIKCEQNLGHDTMYWYKQDSKKFLKIMFSYNNKELIINETVPNRFSPKSPDKAHLNLHINSLELGDSAVYFCANSSTRDGELFFGEGSRLTVL.

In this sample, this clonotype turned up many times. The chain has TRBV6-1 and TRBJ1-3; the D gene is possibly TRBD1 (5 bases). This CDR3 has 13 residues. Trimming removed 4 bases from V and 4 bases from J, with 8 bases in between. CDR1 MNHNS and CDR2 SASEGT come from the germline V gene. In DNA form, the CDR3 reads TGTGCCAGCAGTGCAGGGTTAGGAAACACCATATATTTT. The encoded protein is CASSAGLGNTIYF.

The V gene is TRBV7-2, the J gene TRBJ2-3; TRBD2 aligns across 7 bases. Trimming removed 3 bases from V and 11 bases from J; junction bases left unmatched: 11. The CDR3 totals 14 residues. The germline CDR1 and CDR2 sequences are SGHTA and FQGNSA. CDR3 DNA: TGTGCCAGCAGCTTCCCTAGCGGCAACAATGAGCAGTATTTT. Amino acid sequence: CASSFPSGNNEQYF. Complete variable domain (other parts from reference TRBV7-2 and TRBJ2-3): GAGVSQSPSNKVTEKGKDVELRCDPISGHTALYWYRQSLGQGLEFLIYFQGNSAPDKSGLPSDRFSAERTGGSVSTLTIQRTQQEDSAVYLCASSFPSGNNEQYFGPGTRLTVL.

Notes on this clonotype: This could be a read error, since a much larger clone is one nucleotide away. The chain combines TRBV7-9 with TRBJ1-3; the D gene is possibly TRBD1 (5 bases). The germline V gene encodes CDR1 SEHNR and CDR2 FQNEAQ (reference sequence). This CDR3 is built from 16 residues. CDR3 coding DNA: TGTGCCAGCAAAGACCAGGGATCCTACTCTGGAGACACCATATATTTT. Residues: CASKDQGSYSGDTIYF.

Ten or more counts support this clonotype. Written as DNA, the CDR3 is TGTGCCACCAGTGACCTGGACGTCGGCACCGGGGAGCTGTTTTTT. Encoded protein: CATSDLDVGTGELFF. The chain is built from TRBV24-1 and TRBJ2-2; D unclear. The germline CDR1 and CDR2 sequences are KGHDR and SFDVKD. Trimming left V 4 bases short and J 4 bases short, with 12 bases between. The CDR3 length is 15 residues.

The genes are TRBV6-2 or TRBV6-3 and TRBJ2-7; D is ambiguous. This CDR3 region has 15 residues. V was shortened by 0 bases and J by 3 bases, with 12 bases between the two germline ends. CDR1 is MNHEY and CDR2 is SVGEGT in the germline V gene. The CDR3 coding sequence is TGTGCCAGCAGTTACTCTGGATTTGGAAGCTACGAGCAGTACTTC. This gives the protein CASSYSGFGSYEQYF.

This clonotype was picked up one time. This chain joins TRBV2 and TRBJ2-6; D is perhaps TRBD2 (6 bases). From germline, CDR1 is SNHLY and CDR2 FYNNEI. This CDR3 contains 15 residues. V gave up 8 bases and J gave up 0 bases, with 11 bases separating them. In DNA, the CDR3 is TGTGCCAGCCGTGGAGGGGTCTCTGGGGCCAACGTCCTGACTTTC. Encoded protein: CASRGGVSGANVLTF.

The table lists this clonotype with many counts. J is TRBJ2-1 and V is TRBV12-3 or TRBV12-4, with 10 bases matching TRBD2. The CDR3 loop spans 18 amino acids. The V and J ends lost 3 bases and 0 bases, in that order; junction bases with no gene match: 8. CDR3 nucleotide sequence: TGTGCCAGCAGTTTGAGGACTAGCGGCCCACCCTCCTACAATGAGCAGTTCTTC. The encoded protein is CASSLRTSGPPSYNEQFF.

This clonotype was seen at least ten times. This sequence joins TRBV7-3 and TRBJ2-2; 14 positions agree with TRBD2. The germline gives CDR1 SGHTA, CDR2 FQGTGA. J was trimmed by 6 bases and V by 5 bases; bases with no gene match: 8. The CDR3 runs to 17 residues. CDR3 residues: CASSRGGTSGRSGELFF. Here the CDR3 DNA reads TGTGCCAGCAGCCGAGGGGGGACTAGCGGGAGATCCGGGGAGCTGTTTTTT.

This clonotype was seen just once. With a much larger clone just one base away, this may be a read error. Here the CDR3 DNA reads TGTGCCAGCGGAGGCGGGGTAAACACAGATACGCAGTATTTT. It codes for CASGGGVNTDTQYF. The rearrangement joins TRBV3-1 to TRBJ2-3; weak D call: TRBD2 (6 bases). Trimming removed 8 bases from V and 2 bases from J, with 14 bases in between. This CDR3 region has 14 residues. Looked up from germline, CDR1 is LGHDT and CDR2 is YNNKEL (reference sequence).

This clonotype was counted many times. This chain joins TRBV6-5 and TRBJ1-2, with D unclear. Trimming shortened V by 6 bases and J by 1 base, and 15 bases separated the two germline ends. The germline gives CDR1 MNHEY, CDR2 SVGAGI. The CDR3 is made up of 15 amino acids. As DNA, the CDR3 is TGTGCCAGCAGCAGCGAGGCAACTCTTAACTATGGCTACACCTTC. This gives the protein CASSSEATLNYGYTF.

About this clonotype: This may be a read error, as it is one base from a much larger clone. The CDR3 DNA sequence: TGTGCCGGCAGTGACCAACCTAGCGGGAGTTGGTACAATGAGCAGTTCTTC. Protein: CAGSDQPSGSWYNEQFF. The chain recombines TRBV6-1 with TRBJ2-1; TRBD2 agrees at 10 bases. The CDR3 spans 17 residues. The V gene's germline CDR1 is MNHNS and CDR2 SASEGT.

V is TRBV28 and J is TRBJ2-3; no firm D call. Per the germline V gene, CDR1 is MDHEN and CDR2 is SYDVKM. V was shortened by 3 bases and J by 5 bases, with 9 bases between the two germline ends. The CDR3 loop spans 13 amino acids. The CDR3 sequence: CASSFGGVDTQYF. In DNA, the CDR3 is TGTGCCAGCAGTTTTGGTGGGGTAGATACGCAGTATTTT.

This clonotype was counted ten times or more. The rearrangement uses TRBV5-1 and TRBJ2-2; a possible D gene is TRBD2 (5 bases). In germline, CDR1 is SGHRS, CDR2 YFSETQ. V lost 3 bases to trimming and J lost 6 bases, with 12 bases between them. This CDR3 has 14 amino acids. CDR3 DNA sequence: TGCGCCAGCAGCTGGCTAGCTGGTTCCGGGGAGCTGTTTTTT. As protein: CASSWLAGSGELFF.

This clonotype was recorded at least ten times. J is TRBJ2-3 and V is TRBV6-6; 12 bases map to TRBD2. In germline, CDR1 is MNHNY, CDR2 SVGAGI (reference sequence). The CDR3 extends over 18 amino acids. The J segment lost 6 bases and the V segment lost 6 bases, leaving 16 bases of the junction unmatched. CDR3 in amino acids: CASRKSLTSGSLRDTQYF. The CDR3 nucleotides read TGTGCCAGCAGGAAGAGCCTGACTAGCGGGAGTTTGAGGGATACGCAGTATTTT.

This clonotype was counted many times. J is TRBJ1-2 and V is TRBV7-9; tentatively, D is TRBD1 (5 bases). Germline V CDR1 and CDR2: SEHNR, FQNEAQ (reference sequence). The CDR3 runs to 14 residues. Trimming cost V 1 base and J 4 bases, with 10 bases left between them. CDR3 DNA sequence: TGTGCCAGCAGCTTAGAGTCAGGGAGCTATGGCTACACCTTC. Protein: CASSLESGSYGYTF.

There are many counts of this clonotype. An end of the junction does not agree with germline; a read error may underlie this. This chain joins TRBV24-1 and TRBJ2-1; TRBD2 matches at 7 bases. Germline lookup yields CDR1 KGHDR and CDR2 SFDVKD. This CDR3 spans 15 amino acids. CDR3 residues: CATGDPSGGTNEQFF. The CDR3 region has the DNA TGTGCCACCGGTGACCCGTCGGGGGGAACCAATGAGCAGTTCTTC.

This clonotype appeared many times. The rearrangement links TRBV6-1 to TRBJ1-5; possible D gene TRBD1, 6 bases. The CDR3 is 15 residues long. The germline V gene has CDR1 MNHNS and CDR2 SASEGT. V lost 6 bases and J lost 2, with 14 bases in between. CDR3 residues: CASRLVEGGNQPQHF. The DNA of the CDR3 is TGTGCCAGCAGGCTGGTAGAGGGGGGCAATCAGCCCCAGCATTTT.

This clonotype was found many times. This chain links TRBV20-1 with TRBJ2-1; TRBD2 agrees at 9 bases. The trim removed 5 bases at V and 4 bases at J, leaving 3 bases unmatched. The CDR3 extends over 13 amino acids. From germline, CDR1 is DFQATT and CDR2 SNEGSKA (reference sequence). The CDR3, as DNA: TGCAGTGCTCCGACTAGCGGATACAATGAGCAGTTCTTC. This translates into CSAPTSGYNEQFF.

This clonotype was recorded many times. The CDR3 region is CSARPPGQGQETQYF. Here the CDR3 DNA reads TGCAGTGCTAGACCACCGGGACAGGGTCAAGAGACCCAGTACTTC. The chain carries TRBV20-1 and TRBJ2-5, with 9 bases lining up with TRBD1. The CDR3 spans 15 residues. Germline CDR1 and CDR2: DFQATT and SNEGSKA (reference sequence). The trim removed 2 bases at V and 2 bases at J, leaving 6 bases unmatched.

CDR3 sequence (DNA): TGTGCCAGCAGCGTGGGACTTAACACCGGGGAGCTGTTTTTT. Amino acid sequence: CASSVGLNTGELFF. The chain links TRBV14 to TRBJ2-2, with D possibly matching TRBD2 (6 bases). Germline V gives CDR1 SGHDN, CDR2 FVKESK. This CDR3 contains 14 residues. V was pared by 5 bases and J by 2 bases, with 9 bases between.